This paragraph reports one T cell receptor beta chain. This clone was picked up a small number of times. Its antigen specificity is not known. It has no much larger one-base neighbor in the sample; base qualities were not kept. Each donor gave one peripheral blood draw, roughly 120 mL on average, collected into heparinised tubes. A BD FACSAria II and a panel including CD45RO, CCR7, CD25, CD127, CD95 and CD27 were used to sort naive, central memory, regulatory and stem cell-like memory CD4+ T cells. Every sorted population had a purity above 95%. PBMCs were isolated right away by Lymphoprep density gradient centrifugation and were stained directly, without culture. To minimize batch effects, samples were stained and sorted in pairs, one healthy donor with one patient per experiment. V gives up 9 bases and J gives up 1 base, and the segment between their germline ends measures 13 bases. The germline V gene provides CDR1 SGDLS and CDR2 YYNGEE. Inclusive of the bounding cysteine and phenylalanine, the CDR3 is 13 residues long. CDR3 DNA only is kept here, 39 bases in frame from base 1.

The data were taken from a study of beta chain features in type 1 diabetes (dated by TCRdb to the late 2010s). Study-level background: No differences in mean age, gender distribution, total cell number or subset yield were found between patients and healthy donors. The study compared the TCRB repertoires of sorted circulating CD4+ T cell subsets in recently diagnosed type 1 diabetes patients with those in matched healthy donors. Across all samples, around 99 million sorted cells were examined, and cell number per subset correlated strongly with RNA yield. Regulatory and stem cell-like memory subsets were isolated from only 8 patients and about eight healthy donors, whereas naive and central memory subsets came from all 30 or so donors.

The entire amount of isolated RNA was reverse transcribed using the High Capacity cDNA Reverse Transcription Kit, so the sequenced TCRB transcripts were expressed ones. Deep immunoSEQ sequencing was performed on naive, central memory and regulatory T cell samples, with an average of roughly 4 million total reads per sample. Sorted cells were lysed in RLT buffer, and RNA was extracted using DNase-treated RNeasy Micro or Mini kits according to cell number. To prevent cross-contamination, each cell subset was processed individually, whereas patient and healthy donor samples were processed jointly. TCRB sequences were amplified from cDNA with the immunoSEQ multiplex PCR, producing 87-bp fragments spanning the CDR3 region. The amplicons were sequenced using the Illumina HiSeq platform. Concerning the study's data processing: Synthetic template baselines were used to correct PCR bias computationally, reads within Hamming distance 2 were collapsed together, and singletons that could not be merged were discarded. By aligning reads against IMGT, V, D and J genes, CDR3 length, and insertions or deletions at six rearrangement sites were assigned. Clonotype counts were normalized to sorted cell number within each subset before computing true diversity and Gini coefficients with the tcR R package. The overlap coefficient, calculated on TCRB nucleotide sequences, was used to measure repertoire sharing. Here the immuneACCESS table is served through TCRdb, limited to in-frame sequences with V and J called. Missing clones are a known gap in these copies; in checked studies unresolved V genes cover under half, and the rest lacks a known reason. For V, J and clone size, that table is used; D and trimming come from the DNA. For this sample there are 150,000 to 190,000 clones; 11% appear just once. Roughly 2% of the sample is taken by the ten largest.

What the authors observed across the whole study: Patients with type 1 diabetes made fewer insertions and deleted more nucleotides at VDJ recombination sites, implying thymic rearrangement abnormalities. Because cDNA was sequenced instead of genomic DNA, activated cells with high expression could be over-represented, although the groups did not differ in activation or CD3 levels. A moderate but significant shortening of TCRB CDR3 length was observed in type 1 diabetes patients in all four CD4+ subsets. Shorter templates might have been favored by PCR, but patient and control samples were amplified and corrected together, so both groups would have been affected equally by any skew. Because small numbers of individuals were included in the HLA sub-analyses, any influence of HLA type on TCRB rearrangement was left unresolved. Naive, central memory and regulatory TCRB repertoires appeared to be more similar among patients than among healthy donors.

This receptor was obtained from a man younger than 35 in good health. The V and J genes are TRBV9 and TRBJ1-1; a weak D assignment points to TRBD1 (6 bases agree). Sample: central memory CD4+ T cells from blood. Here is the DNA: TGTGCCACCAACCGACAGGAGAACACTGAAGCTTTCTTT. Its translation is CATNRQENTEAFF.